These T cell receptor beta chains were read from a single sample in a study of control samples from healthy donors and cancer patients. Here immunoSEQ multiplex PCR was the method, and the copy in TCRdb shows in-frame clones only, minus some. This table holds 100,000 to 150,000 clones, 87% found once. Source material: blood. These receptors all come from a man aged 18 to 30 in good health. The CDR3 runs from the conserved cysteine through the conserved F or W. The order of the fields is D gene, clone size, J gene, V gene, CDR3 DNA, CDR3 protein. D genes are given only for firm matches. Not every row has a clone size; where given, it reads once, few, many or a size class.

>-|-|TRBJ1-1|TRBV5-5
TGTGCCAGCAGCGCCGGGACTTCCTGGGGACGCATGAACACTGAAGCTTTCTTT
CASSAGTSWGRMNTEAFF
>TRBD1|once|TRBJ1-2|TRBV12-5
TGTGCTAGTGGTTTGGCCCTTGGCGACAGGGAGAACTATGGCTACACCTTC
CASGLALGDRENYGYTF
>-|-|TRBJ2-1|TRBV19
TGTGCCAGTAGCGCCTCCTACAATGAGCAGTTCTTC
CASSASYNEQFF
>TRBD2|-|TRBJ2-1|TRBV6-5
TGTGCCAGCGAAGGTGGCGGGAGTAAATCTGAGCAGTTCTTC
CASEGGGSKSEQFF
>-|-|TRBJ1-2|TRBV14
TGTGCCAGCAGCCCAGCCGGATCTTGGGGCTACACCTTC
CASSPAGSWGYTF
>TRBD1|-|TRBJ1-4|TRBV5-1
TGCGCCAGCAGCCGACAGGGAAATAATGAAAAACTGTTTTTT
CASSRQGNNEKLFF
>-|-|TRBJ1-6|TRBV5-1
TGCGCCAGCAGCTTGATGCCAGACAGAGATCCCCTCCACTTT
CASSLMPDRDPLHF
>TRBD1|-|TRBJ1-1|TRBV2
TGTGCCAGCAGACCCCTCAGGACAGGGCACACTGAAGCTTTCTTT
CASRPLRTGHTEAFF
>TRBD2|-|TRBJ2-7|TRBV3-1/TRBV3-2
TGTGCCAGCAGCCAAGTATGGAGTAGCGGGAGGGCCAACCCCTACGAGCAGTACTTC
CASSQVWSSGRANPYEQYF
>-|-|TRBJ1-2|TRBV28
TGTGCCAGCAGTTTACGTAGCTTCTACACCTTC
CASSLRSFYTF
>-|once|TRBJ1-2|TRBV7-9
TGTGCCAGCAGCTTACCAATGGAATTGGAGGGCTACACCTTC
CASSLPMELEGYTF
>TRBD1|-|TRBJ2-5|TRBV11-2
TGTGCCAGCAGCTTAGAGGGGGGACAGGCAAAATTAGGGACCCAGTACTTC
CASSLEGGQAKLGTQYF
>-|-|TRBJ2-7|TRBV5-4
TGTGCCAGCGGGAGACTGCGGGACAAGAAGTACTTC
CASGRLRDKKYF
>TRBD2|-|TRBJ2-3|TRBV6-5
TGTGCCAGCAGGGCCCCGGGATTGGGGGGGGATACGCAGTATTTT
CASRAPGLGGDTQYF
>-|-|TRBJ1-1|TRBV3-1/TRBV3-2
TGTGCCAGCAGCCAAGATAGGCTGAACACTGAAGCTTTCTTT
CASSQDRLNTEAFF
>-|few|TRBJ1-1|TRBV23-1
TGCGCCAGCAGCCCTCATTGGAAGGGGAGGGGCACTGAAGCTTTCTTT
CASSPHWKGRGTEAFF
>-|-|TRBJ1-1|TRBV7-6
TGTGCCAGCAGGTCCGTACATGTTCCGAACACTGAAGCTTTCTTT
CASRSVHVPNTEAFF
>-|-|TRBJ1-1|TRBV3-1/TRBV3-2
TGTGCCAGCAGCCGATGGGGTAGCAACACTGAAGCTTTCTTT
CASSRWGSNTEAFF
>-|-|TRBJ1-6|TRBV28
TGTGCCAGCAGATCGGGGGGACCCCTCCACTTT
CASRSGGPLHF
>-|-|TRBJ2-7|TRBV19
TGTGCCAGTAGTACCGGTAGGAGCTACGAGCAGTACTTC
CASSTGRSYEQYF
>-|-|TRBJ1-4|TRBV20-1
TGCATTGGACTGGTTAATGAAAAACTGTTTTTT
CIGLVNEKLFF
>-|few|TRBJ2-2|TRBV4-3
TGCGCCAGCAGCCACCCCCTCGACCTCCCCGGGGAGCTGTTTTTT
CASSHPLDLPGELFF
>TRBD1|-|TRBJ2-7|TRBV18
TGTGCCAGCTCACCACAAGGGACAGGCCGAATCTACGAGCAGTACTTC
CASSPQGTGRIYEQYF
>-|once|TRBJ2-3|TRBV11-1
TGTGCCAGCAGACGACGGCAGGCGGATACGCAGTATTTT
CASRRRQADTQYF
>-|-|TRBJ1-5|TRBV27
TGTGCCAGCAGTTCTATGTTGGAAGGGATCAATCAGCCCCAGCATTTT
CASSSMLEGINQPQHF
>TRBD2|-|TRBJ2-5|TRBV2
TGTGCCAGCAGTGCCAACGGGAGGGGTAGAGAGACCCAGTACTTC
CASSANGRGRETQYF
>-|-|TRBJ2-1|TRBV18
TGTGCCAGCTCACCACAGTCGGATAAGCAGTTCTTC
CASSPQSDKQFF
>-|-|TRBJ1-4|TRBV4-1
TGCGCCAGCAGCCAAGAGCAAAAACTGTTTTTT
CASSQEQKLFF
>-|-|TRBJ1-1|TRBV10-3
TGTGCCATCAGTGAGGGGGATAGGGGCCCGAACACTGAAGCTTTCTTT
CAISEGDRGPNTEAFF
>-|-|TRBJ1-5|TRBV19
TGTGCCGGGGGGACGGTTGTAATAGGACAGCCCCAGCATTTT
CAGGTVVIGQPQHF
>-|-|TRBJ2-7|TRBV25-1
TGTGCCAGCAGCCCCCAGGGGGGCGGCTACGAGCAGTACTTC
CASSPQGGGYEQYF
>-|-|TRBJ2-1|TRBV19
TGTGCCAGTAGTATGAGCAGCTACAATGAGCAGTTCTTC
CASSMSSYNEQFF
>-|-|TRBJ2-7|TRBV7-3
TGTGCCAGCAGAGCCGGAGGGGCCGGTTACGAGCAGTACTTC
CASRAGGAGYEQYF
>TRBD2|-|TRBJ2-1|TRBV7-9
TGTGCCAGCAGCTTATGGGCGGGAGGCTCCTACAATGAGCAGTTCTTC
CASSLWAGGSYNEQFF
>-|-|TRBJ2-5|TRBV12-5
TGTGCTAGTGCCCTACACCAAGAGACCCAGTACTTC
CASALHQETQYF
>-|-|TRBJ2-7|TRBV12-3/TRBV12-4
TGTGCCAGCAGACTCTCGGGCGAGCAGTACTTC
CASRLSGEQYF
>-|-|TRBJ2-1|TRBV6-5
TGTGCCAGCAGTTACTCACGTAGCCCCAACTACAATGAGCAGTTCTTC
CASSYSRSPNYNEQFF
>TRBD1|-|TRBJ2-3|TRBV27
TGTGCCAGCAGTTTTGACAGGGGCTTGGATACGCAGTATTTT
CASSFDRGLDTQYF
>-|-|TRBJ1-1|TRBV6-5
TGTGCCAGCAGTTACTCAGGGGCGGCGACGAACACTGAAGCTTTCTTT
CASSYSGAATNTEAFF
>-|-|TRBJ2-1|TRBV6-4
TGTGCCAGCAGTGTCGACCTAGGGAGTATTTACAATGAGCAGTTCTTC
CASSVDLGSIYNEQFF
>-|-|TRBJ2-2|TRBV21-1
TGTGCCAGCAGCAGATACAACACCGGGGAGCTGTTTTTT
CASSRYNTGELFF
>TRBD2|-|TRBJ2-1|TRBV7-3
TGTGCCAGCAGCACTCGGACTAGCGGGTTATACAATGAGCAGTTCTTC
CASSTRTSGLYNEQFF
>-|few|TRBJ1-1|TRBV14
TGTGCCAGCAGCCAAGATAGACCGGGGATGGCTTTCTTT
CASSQDRPGMAFF
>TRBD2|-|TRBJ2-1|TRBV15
TGTGCCAGCCAAGGACTAGCCGTCGGTGAGCAGTTCTTC
CASQGLAVGEQFF
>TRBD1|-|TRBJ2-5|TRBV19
TGTGCCAGTAGAGGACAGGGCTGGGAGACCCAGTACTTC
CASRGQGWETQYF
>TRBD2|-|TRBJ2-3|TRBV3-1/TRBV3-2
TGTGCCAGCAGCCCAGGACTAGGCACAGATACGCAGTATTTT
CASSPGLGTDTQYF
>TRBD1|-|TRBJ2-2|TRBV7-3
TGTGCCAGCAGCTCCCAAGCATCGGGACAGGGGATCGGAACCGGGGAGCTGTTTTTT
CASSSQASGQGIGTGELFF
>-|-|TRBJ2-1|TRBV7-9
TGTGCCAGCAGCTTAGTCGCCTTGGTGGGAGGTGGCCATGAGCAGTTCTTC
CASSLVALVGGGHEQFF
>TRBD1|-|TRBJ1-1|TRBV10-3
TGTGCCATCACCGACAGGGTGAACACTGAAGCTTTCTTT
CAITDRVNTEAFF
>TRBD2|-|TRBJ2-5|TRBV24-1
TGTGCCACCAGTGATTTGCTAGCGGGAGGCCAAGAGACCCAGTACTTC
CATSDLLAGGQETQYF
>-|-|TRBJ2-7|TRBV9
TGTGCCAGCAGCGTCTCAGGGGGGGACAGCTCCTACGAGCAGTACTTC
CASSVSGGDSSYEQYF
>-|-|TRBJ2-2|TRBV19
TGTGCCAGTAGCGAGGACAGCCCCACGAACACCGGGGAGCTGTTTTTT
CASSEDSPTNTGELFF
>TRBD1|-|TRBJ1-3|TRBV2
TGTGCCAGCAGTGGACAGGGGGCTGTGGGAAACACCATATATTTT
CASSGQGAVGNTIYF
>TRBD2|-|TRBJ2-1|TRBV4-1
TGCGCCAGCAGCCAAGAACAGGCGGGAGTCGCTGTGAATGAGCAGTTCTTC
CASSQEQAGVAVNEQFF
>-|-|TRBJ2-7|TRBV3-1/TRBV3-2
TGTGCCAGCAGCCCTTCCTACTACGAGCAGTACTTC
CASSPSYYEQYF
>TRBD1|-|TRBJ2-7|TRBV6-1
TGTGCCAGCAGTGAAGGGACAGGGATCGACGAGCAGTACTTC
CASSEGTGIDEQYF